The source of this T cell receptor beta chain is a study of vaccination effects on CD4 cells after COVID-19. Isolation of CD4+ T cells took place after 10 days of culture. As their vaccination, participants received two doses of either BNT162b2 or mRNA-1273. IL-2 medium supplanted half the medium on days 3 and 7. After removal of 5 bases from V and 6 bases from J, the junction contained 3 bases not matched to a gene. Germline V gene data show CDR1 as GTSNPN and CDR2 as SVGIG (reference sequence). This CDR3 spans 12 amino acids. This table comes from immunoSEQ multiplex PCR, and its TCRdb copy is limited to in-frame clones, with some not included. The profile shows tens of thousands of clones, around 74% of them singletons. Concerning this clone itself: Its antigen is undetermined.

Sequencing was performed on CD4+ T cells from PBMCs cultured without peptide, taken after COVID-19 vaccination. The chain employs TRBV30 and TRBJ2-1, with 8 positions matching TRBD1. The clonotype originates from a human donor who received a COVID-19 vaccine. CDR3 DNA: TGTGCCTGGGGACAGGGACTCAATGAGCAGTTCTTC. Amino acid sequence: CAWGQGLNEQFF. The whole variable domain, filled in from reference TRBV30 and TRBJ2-1, reads SQTIHQWPATLVQPVGSPLSLECTVEGTSNPNLYWYRQAAGRGLQLLFYSVGIGQISSEVPQNLSASRPQDRQFILSSKKLLLSDSGFYLCAWGQGLNEQFFGPGTRLTVL.